These 12 T cell receptor beta chains share one sample of origin, sequenced in a study of cytotoxic CD8 clonotypes in ibrutinib-treated CLL (dated by TCRdb to 2020 to 2023). The time point label, as the study defines it: progressive disease on ibrutinib. The library was built by means of the immunoSEQ multiplex PCR assay. The source is immuneACCESS, and TCRdb retained only in-frame sequences with V and J called. Part of the clones is not carried over; for the studies checked, unresolved V genes explain less than half of this, and the remainder is unexplained. This sample gives 250,000 to 350,000 clones in total; around 77% of them show up just once. About 5% of the sample is taken by the ten largest. Here the sequenced sample was PBMCs, taken at disease progression, from a patient treated with ibrutinib. These receptors came from a human donor with chronic lymphocytic leukemia.

The genes are TRBV7-8 and TRBJ2-7; TRBD1 agrees at 7 bases. The CDR3 has 14 amino acids. Germline lookup yields CDR1 SGHVS and CDR2 FQNEAQ. J gave up 5 bases and V 3 bases, and 7 bases lay outside the gene matches. The CDR3 region has the DNA TGTGCCAGCAGCTTTCGACAGGGTCTCCACGAGCAGTACTTC. Protein sequence: CASSFRQGLHEQYF.

This clone occurred a few times. This chain connects TRBV6-1 to TRBJ2-7; tentative D call: TRBD1 (6 bases). V lost 4 bases and J 0 bases, leaving 16 bases between the germline ends. CDR3 size: 16 residues. From germline, CDR1 is MNHNS and CDR2 SASEGT. CDR3 loop: CASSVEDRRSSYEQYF. DNA for the CDR3: TGTGCCAGCAGTGTTGAGGACAGAAGGAGCTCCTACGAGCAGTACTTC.

The chain uses TRBV12-5 and TRBJ2-7, with TRBD1 matching over 10 bases. The CDR3 has 15 residues. Germline values: CDR1 LGHNT, CDR2 FRNRAP. After removal of 0 bases from V and 3 bases from J, the junction contained 2 bases not matched to a gene. CDR3 in DNA: TGTGCTAGTGGTTTGGTAGGACAGGGGGTCTACGAGCAGTACTTC. This encodes CASGLVGQGVYEQYF.

This rearrangement joins TRBV6-1 to TRBJ2-3, with TRBD2 matching over 12 bases. The germline V gene has CDR1 MNHNS and CDR2 SASEGT. V trimming: 2 bases; J trimming: 1 base; junction bases outside the gene matches: 4. The CDR3 is made up of 17 amino acids. The CDR3 DNA follows: TGTGCCAGCAGTGAACGACTAGCGGGGGTCCGCACAGATACGCAGTATTTT. This codes for CASSERLAGVRTDTQYF.

The rearrangement joins TRBV21-1 to TRBJ2-7; no check of the table's D call, TRBD2, against the DNA was made. TRBV21-1 is labeled a pseudogene. CDR3 length: 18 residues. Here the CDR3 reads CASSKAGLADINLYEQYF. CDR3 bases: TGTGCCAGCAGCAAAGCGGGCCTAGCGGATATTAACCTCTACGAGCAGTACTTC.

The CDR3 nucleotides are TGCGCCAGCAGCTTGAGACAGAACTATGGCTACACCTTC. It yields the protein CASSLRQNYGYTF. The chain carries TRBV5-1 and TRBJ1-2; maybe TRBD1 (5 bases). This CDR3 is built from 13 residues. In germline, CDR1 is SGHRS, CDR2 YFSETQ. The germline V and J ends were trimmed by 1 base and 2 bases, with 6 bases remaining between them. Drawing the rest from reference TRBV5-1 and TRBJ1-2, the complete variable domain is KAGVTQTPRYLIKTRGQQVTLSCSPISGHRSVSWYQQTPGQGLQFLFEYFSETQRNKGNFPGRFSGRQFSNSRSEMNVSTLELGDSALYLCASSLRQNYGYTFGSGTRLTVV.

This clone occurred once. J is TRBJ2-1 and V is TRBV5-1, with 13 bases that match TRBD2. Germline V gene lookup returns CDR1 SGHRS and CDR2 YFSETQ. Trimming cost V 4 bases and J 4 bases; bases outside gene matches: 8. The CDR3 sequence is 17 residues long. In DNA form, the CDR3 reads TGCGCCAGCAGCCAGGGACTAGCGGGGCTCGTGTACAATGAGCAGTTCTTC. This sequence encodes CASSQGLAGLVYNEQFF.

This clone turned up a few times. The J gene is TRBJ1-1, the V gene TRBV29-1; weak D call: TRBD1 (6 bases). V lost 6 bases to trimming and J lost 11 bases, with 16 bases between them. Per germline, CDR1 SQVTM and CDR2 ANQGSEA. The length of the CDR3 is 11 residues. The CDR3 DNA sequence: TGCAGCGTGCACCGGGACACGCATGCTTTCTTT. It encodes CSVHRDTHAFF. Looking up the rest from reference TRBV29-1 and TRBJ1-1 gives the full variable domain: SAVISQKPSRDICQRGTSLTIQCQVDSQVTMMFWYRQQPGQSLTLIATANQGSEATYESGFVIDKFPISRPNLTFSTLTVSNMSPEDSSIYLCSVHRDTHAFFGQGTRLTVV.

CDR3 loop: CASSYPGEPNSPLHF. CDR3 in DNA: TGTGCCAGCAGCTACCCAGGCGAACCCAATTCACCCCTCCACTTT. This chain joins TRBV7-9 and TRBJ1-6, with D unresolved. Germline V gene sequence: CDR1 SEHNR, CDR2 FQNEAQ (reference sequence). Trimming removed 4 bases from V and 7 bases from J, with 14 bases in between. CDR3 size: 15 residues.

This clone was seen only a few times. The rearrangement uses TRBV6-1 and TRBJ1-6, with 11 bases lining up with TRBD1. Germline V gene sequence: CDR1 MNHNS, CDR2 SASEGT. The CDR3 is 14 residues long. V trimming: 5 bases; J trimming: 13 bases; junction bases outside the gene matches: 7. The CDR3 DNA reads TGTGCCAGCAGTATAGGGACAGGGGGAGGGCCCCTCCACTTT. Translated, it gives CASSIGTGGGPLHF.

Turning to this clone: One end of the junction is discordant with germline, which a read error may explain. The chain employs TRBV11-2 and TRBJ2-7, with 7 nucleotides matching TRBD1. The CDR3 spans 14 residues. Germline V gene data show CDR1 as SGHAT and CDR2 as FQNNGV. The CDR3 DNA reads as TGTGCCAGCACCTTAGGGACAGCAGACTACGAGCAGTACTTC. It encodes CASTLGTADYEQYF.

The chain recombines TRBV6-5 with TRBJ2-1, with TRBD2 identical over 10 bases. Germline V CDR1 and CDR2: MNHEY, SVGAGI. The CDR3 loop spans 15 amino acids. V shed 4 bases and J 6 bases; nucleotides not matched to a gene: 6. In DNA form, the CDR3 reads TGTGCCAGCAGTTCAGAGCGGGAGGGTCCCAATGAGCAGTTCTTC. This gives the protein CASSSEREGPNEQFF.